This passage covers 25 T cell receptor beta chains from one sample sequenced in a study of blood T cells in healthy people across ages. Alongside a J-beta primer mix, a sample-barcoded 5' primer served in a second PCR lasting roughly 6 to 12 cycles. TCRdb itself ran the 5' RACE reads through MiXCR, one entry per CDR3 protein. The sample records about 930,000 distinct CDR3 sequences, 25% to 35% being singletons. These data also formed part of another study, on T cells of mothers and their children.

The sequenced sample consisted of blood. The source of these receptors is a woman aged 40 to 49 in good health.

At least ten counts were recorded for this clonotype. The genes are TRBV20-1 and TRBJ2-5, with a tentative D call TRBD1 (5 bases). Trimming removed 0 bases at V and 5 bases at J, with 16 bases between. The CDR3 loop spans 15 amino acids. CDR1 and CDR2 from the germline V gene are DFQATT and SNEGSKA (reference sequence). The CDR3: CSARDLTDSRETQYF. DNA for the CDR3: TGCAGTGCTAGAGATTTGACAGACAGTAGGGAGACCCAGTACTTC.

V usage is TRBV27 and J usage is TRBJ1-2; D call uncertain. Germline V lookup: CDR1 MNHEY, CDR2 SMNVEV (reference sequence). Trimming removed 5 bases from V and 10 bases from J, with 17 bases in between. The CDR3 is 13 residues long. CDR3 sequence (DNA): TGTGCCAGCAGTCTGGTATGGCCGCGTGACTACACCTTC. It encodes CASSLVWPRDYTF.

This chain uses TRBV29-1 with TRBJ1-1; D call uncertain. V was clipped by 4 bases and J by 7 bases, with 10 bases between them. The CDR3 has 11 residues. Germline V gene data show CDR1 as SQVTM and CDR2 as ANQGSEA. CDR3 residues: CSVGTTIEAFF. CDR3 bases: TGCAGCGTTGGCACCACCATTGAAGCTTTCTTT.

V is TRBV20-1 and J is TRBJ1-2; 8 positions match TRBD1. The CDR3 has 13 amino acids. Trimming removed 0 bases from V and 7 bases from J; junction bases left unmatched: 4. Germline CDR1 and CDR2: DFQATT and SNEGSKA (reference sequence). The CDR3 protein is CSARDRQGFGYTF. Here the CDR3 DNA reads TGCAGTGCTAGAGATCGACAGGGGTTTGGCTACACCTTC.

The V call is TRBV4-3, the J call TRBJ2-2; D not certain. The V and J ends lost 0 bases and 4 bases respectively, with 9 bases between them. The CDR3 sequence is 15 residues long. In germline, CDR1 is LGHNA, CDR2 YSLEER. Written as DNA, the CDR3 is TGCGCCAGCAGCCAAGAAGCCTGGAGCACCGGGGAGCTGTTTTTT. Encoded protein: CASSQEAWSTGELFF.

This clonotype came up a few times. This rearrangement joins TRBV20-1 to TRBJ2-7, with a possible D match to TRBD1 (5 bases). This CDR3 spans 14 amino acids. Germline V gene lookup returns CDR1 DFQATT and CDR2 SNEGSKA (reference sequence). CDR3: CNARRQGRINEQYF. The DNA for the CDR3 is TGCAATGCCAGACGGCAGGGCAGGATTAACGAGCAGTACTTC.

The genes are TRBV7-2 and TRBJ2-5; 12 positions match TRBD2. Germline-derived CDR1 and CDR2 are SGHTA and FQGNSA. CDR3 length: 17 residues. The V gene end was trimmed by 4 bases and the J gene end by 2 bases; junction bases not matched to a gene: 8. In DNA, the CDR3 is TGTGCCAGCAGCTCCGGTCATCTAGCGGGGGGGCAAGAGACCCAGTACTTC. Amino acid sequence: CASSSGHLAGGQETQYF. Combining the CDR3 with reference TRBV7-2 and TRBJ2-5 gives the whole variable domain GAGVSQSPSNKVTEKGKDVELRCDPISGHTALYWYRQSLGQGLEFLIYFQGNSAPDKSGLPSDRFSAERTGGSVSTLTIQRTQQEDSAVYLCASSSGHLAGGQETQYFGPGTRLLVL.

This CDR3 is CASSERPNTEAFF. The CDR3 bases are TGTGCCAGCAGTGAAAGGCCGAACACTGAAGCTTTCTTT. This rearrangement joins TRBV2 to TRBJ1-1; D remains unclear. V lost 2 bases to trimming and J lost 1 base, with 5 bases between them. This CDR3 comprises 13 residues. Germline CDR1 SNHLY, CDR2 FYNNEI.

This clonotype has just a few counts. The chain has TRBV12-3 or TRBV12-4 and TRBJ2-7; possible D gene TRBD2, 6 bases. The V end lost 6 bases, the J end lost 2 bases, and 17 bases lay between the germline ends. This CDR3 contains 15 residues. The CDR3 loop is CASSTVRGTPYEQYF. The CDR3 DNA sequence: TGTGCCAGCAGCACCGTCCGGGGGACTCCCTACGAGCAGTACTTC.

V and J are TRBV7-2 and TRBJ2-7, with TRBD1 as a possible D gene (6 bases). V was pared by 1 base and J by 5 bases, with 12 bases between. CDR3 length: 14 amino acids. In germline, CDR1 is SGHTA, CDR2 FQGNSA. This CDR3 is CASSLVGRGDEQYF. Written as DNA, the CDR3 is TGTGCCAGCAGCTTAGTGGGCAGGGGTGACGAGCAGTACTTC.

The chain carries TRBV20-1 and TRBJ2-3; no clear D. The V gene lost 7 bases and the J gene lost 7 bases, with 9 bases spanning the gap. Germline CDR1 DFQATT, CDR2 SNEGSKA (reference sequence). The length of the CDR3 is 10 residues. CDR3 DNA sequence: TGCAGTGTCGGCGCCTATACGCAGTATTTT. The encoded protein is CSVGAYTQYF.

This clonotype turned up a few times. The chain combines TRBV12-3 or TRBV12-4 with TRBJ2-5, with 8 bases lining up with TRBD2. J was trimmed by 5 bases and V by 6 bases; bases with no gene match: 11. This CDR3 is 15 amino acids long. The CDR3 DNA is TGTGCCAGCAGCCGTAACTTAGCGGGGAAGGAGACCCAGTACTTC. Translated: CASSRNLAGKETQYF.

This chain links TRBV7-2 with TRBJ1-6, with a possible D match to TRBD1 (5 bases). V dropped 1 base and J dropped 3 bases, with 16 bases sitting between them. The CDR3 covers 18 residues. Per the germline V gene, CDR1 is SGHTA and CDR2 is FQGNSA. CDR3 amino acids: CASSLGFVGTRYNSPLHF. The CDR3 coding sequence is TGTGCCAGCAGCTTAGGATTTGTGGGGACCCGCTATAATTCACCCCTCCACTTT.

V is TRBV3-1 and J is TRBJ2-2; 11 bases map to TRBD2. J gave up 1 base and V 1 base, and 11 bases lay outside the gene matches. Germline V lookup: CDR1 LGHDT, CDR2 YNNKEL (reference sequence). This CDR3 region has 20 residues. CDR3 nucleotides: TGTGCCAGCAGCCAAGTCACAGGGCTAGCGGGGGGCCTGAACACCGGGGAGCTGTTTTTT. Its protein is CASSQVTGLAGGLNTGELFF.

CDR3 nucleotide sequence: TGTGCCAGCAGTTTAAGGGGAATCTGGGGCTACACCTTC. Amino acid sequence: CASSLRGIWGYTF. V usage is TRBV28 and J usage is TRBJ1-2; maybe TRBD1 (5 bases). The germline V and J ends were trimmed by 2 bases and 8 bases, with 12 bases remaining between them. The germline V gene encodes CDR1 MDHEN and CDR2 SYDVKM. The CDR3 runs to 13 residues.

The rearrangement links TRBV3-1 to TRBJ2-1, with D unresolved. The CDR3 consists of 14 residues. Germline CDR1 reads LGHDT; CDR2 reads YNNKEL (reference sequence). Trimming removed 2 bases at V and 4 bases at J, with 9 bases between. DNA for the CDR3: TGTGCCAGCAGCCAATTGTACGGATACAATGAGCAGTTCTTC. Translation: CASSQLYGYNEQFF.

The chain joins TRBV5-5 to TRBJ2-7; D tentatively fits TRBD1 or TRBD2 (5 bases each). This CDR3 spans 15 amino acids. Trimming pared 0 bases from V and 7 bases from J, leaving 17 bases between. Germline CDR1 and CDR2: SGHKS and YYEKEE (reference sequence). The CDR3 nucleotides read TGTGCCAGCAGCTTGGCTTCAGGGAGCTACAATGAGCAGTACTTC. It encodes CASSLASGSYNEQYF.

The chain has TRBV7-9 and TRBJ1-1; D is unclear. Trimming stripped 6 bases from V and 1 base from J, with 9 bases between. The CDR3 totals 13 residues. The germline gives CDR1 SEHNR, CDR2 FQNEAQ (reference sequence). The CDR3 DNA follows: TGTGCCAGCAGACTAGCAGGGAACACTGAAGCTTTCTTT. Protein sequence: CASRLAGNTEAFF.

Many counts were recorded for this clonotype. The chain combines TRBV5-5 with TRBJ1-2, with no clear D. Trimming took 2 bases from V and 0 from J, leaving 14 bases between them. The CDR3 consists of 16 residues. Germline V gives CDR1 SGHKS, CDR2 YYEKEE (reference sequence). The CDR3 DNA reads as TGTGCCAGCAGCTTTATTTCTCGACAAACTAACTATGGCTACACCTTC. Translating it yields CASSFISRQTNYGYTF.

The table lists this clonotype with a few counts. The J gene is TRBJ1-5, the V gene TRBV29-1; D is unresolved. The CDR3 runs to 13 residues. Trimming pared 6 bases from V and 2 bases from J, leaving 11 bases between. The germline V gene encodes CDR1 SQVTM and CDR2 ANQGSEA. The chain's CDR3 is CSVGSGGNQPQHF. The CDR3 DNA sequence: TGCAGCGTGGGGTCCGGGGGCAATCAGCCCCAGCATTTT.

This clonotype was seen ten or more times. V and J are TRBV7-8 and TRBJ2-7; D possibly corresponds to TRBD1 (6 bases). The CDR3 extends over 15 amino acids. The V end was cut by 5 bases, the J end by 0 bases, with 14 bases between. CDR1 and CDR2 (germline): SGHVS, FQNEAQ. CDR3 sequence reads: CASSNRALSSYEQYF. The CDR3 DNA follows: TGTGCCAGCAGCAACAGGGCGTTGAGCTCCTACGAGCAGTACTTC.

The chain employs TRBV27 and TRBJ2-1, with 8 bases fitting TRBD2. The trim removed 2 bases at V and 11 bases at J, leaving 8 bases unmatched. CDR1 and CDR2 from the germline V gene are MNHEY and SMNVEV (reference sequence). The CDR3 loop spans 14 amino acids. The CDR3 DNA sequence: TGTGCCAGCAGTTTACGAGGTAGCGGGATTAAGCAGTTCTTC. It encodes CASSLRGSGIKQFF.

This clonotype has just a few counts. V gene TRBV15 combines with J gene TRBJ2-3; no firm D call. This CDR3 has 12 amino acids. Trimming took off 1 base at V and 2 bases at J, with 1 base between the two ends. The germline gives CDR1 LNHNV, CDR2 YYDKDF (reference sequence). This CDR3 reads CATSRVTDTQYF. The CDR3 DNA reads TGTGCCACCAGCAGAGTCACAGATACGCAGTATTTT. Filled out from reference TRBV15 and TRBJ2-3, the complete variable domain reads DAMVIQNPRYQVTQFGKPVTLSCSQTLNHNVMYWYQQKSSQAPKLLFHYYDKDFNNEADTPDNFQSRRPNTSFCFLDIRSPGLGDTAMYLCATSRVTDTQYFGPGTRLTVL.

The rearrangement uses TRBV12-3 or TRBV12-4 and TRBJ2-3; a possible D gene is TRBD2 (6 bases). The CDR3 runs 14 residues. Between the trimmed V and J ends, which lost 1 base and 4 bases, there was a span of 9 bases. The CDR3 region has the DNA TGTGCCAGCAGTTTAGTCCCGGGGGCAGATACGCAGTATTTT. Encoded protein: CASSLVPGADTQYF.

CDR3 protein: CASSLGVGVTYEQYV. The CDR3 nucleotides read TGTGCCAGCAGTCTGGGTGTCGGGGTTACCTACGAGCAGTACGTC. The chain has TRBV28 and TRBJ2-4, with D perhaps TRBD2 (5 bases). The DNA end is more similar to TRBJ2-7, so the J call may be wrong. CDR3 length: 15 amino acids. Per germline, CDR1 MDHEN and CDR2 SYDVKM.